This TCR beta chain was documented in a study of memory CD4+ T cells and cytomegalovirus serostatus. Some clones are missing from TCRdb's copy, which holds only in-frame ones; the method was immunoSEQ multiplex PCR. Here the sample spans under 40,000 clones, 65% to 80% being singletons. The sort gate was single viable CD3+CD4+CD8-CD45RO+ cells for memory CD4+ T cells. This clone appeared once. Its antigen is not known. Study-level points and caveats: Of 150 to 200 reported CMV TCRbeta sequences, under 80 were found in memory CD4+ repertoires.

This clonotype originated in an adult in good health and CMV-seropositive. Specimen: memory CD4+ T cells from blood.

The CDR3 protein is CASGQARYGYTF. The CDR3 bases are TGTGCCAGTGGACAAGCCCGATATGGCTACACCTTC. The chain combines TRBV19 with TRBJ1-2; weak D call: TRBD1 (5 bases). This CDR3 is built from 12 residues. Trimming took off 8 bases at V and 5 bases at J, with 12 bases between the two ends. CDR1 and CDR2 (germline): LNHDA, SQIVND (reference sequence).